The T cell receptor beta chain under discussion was sequenced for a study of blood T cell repertoires in COVID-19. Across the study: The United States, Italy and Spain provided the acute and convalescent COVID-19 samples. T cells, B-cell-depleted T cells, or PBMCs provided the cDNA or gDNA that served as material.

Only a few counts were recorded for this clone. The V gene lost 3 bases and the J gene lost 4 bases, with 10 bases spanning the gap. Germline V gene data show CDR1 as ENHRY and CDR2 as SYGVKD. The CDR3 extends over 13 amino acids. In the original processing: Amplification of reference gene primers provided the estimated nucleated cell counts. Repertoires were generated with immunoSEQ multiplex PCR, while TCRdb's copy carries only in-frame clones and drops some. Clone size and V and J calls were adopted from that table, with D and trimming inferred from the DNA. In the table there are a few hundred thousand clones, around 83% of which are singletons.

This clonotype was obtained from a man over 45 with active or convalescent COVID-19. V is TRBV10-3 and J is TRBJ2-7, with D perhaps matching TRBD1 (6 bases). What was sequenced was peripheral blood. The DNA of the CDR3 is TGTGCCATCAGTGAAGGCAGGGGTTACGAGCAGTACTTC. Translated, it gives CAISEGRGYEQYF.